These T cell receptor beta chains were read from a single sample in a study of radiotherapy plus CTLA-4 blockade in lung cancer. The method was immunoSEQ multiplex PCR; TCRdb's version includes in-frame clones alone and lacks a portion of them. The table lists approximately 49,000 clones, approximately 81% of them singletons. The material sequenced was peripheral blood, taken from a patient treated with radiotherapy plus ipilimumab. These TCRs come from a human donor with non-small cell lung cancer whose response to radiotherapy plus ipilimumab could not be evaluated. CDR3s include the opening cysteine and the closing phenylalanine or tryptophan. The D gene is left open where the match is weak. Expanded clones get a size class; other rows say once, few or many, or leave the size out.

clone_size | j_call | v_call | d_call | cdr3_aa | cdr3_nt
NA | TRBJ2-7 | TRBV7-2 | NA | CASSLARQYEQYF | TGTGCCAGCAGCTTAGCGCGACAGTACGAGCAGTACTTC
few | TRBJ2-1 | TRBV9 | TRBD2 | CASSGGGYSYNEQFF | TGTGCCAGCAGCGGCGGGGGTTACTCCTACAATGAGCAGTTCTTC
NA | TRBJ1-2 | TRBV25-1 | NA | CASSGAGANYGYTF | TGTGCCAGCAGTGGCGCGGGAGCTAACTATGGCTACACCTTC
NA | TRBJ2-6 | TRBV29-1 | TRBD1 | CSVLGTGIAGANVLTF | TGCAGCGTACTAGGGACAGGGATCGCCGGGGCCAACGTCCTGACTTTC
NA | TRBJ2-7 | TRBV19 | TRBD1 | CASSSHEAGGYEQYF | TGTGCCAGCAGTAGCCACGAGGCAGGGGGCTACGAGCAGTACTTC
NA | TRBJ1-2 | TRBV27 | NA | CASSPRGGGYTF | TGTGCCAGCAGTCCTAGGGGTGGCGGCTACACCTTC
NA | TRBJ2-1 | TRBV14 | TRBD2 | CASSPGGRAGLAGNEQFF | TGTGCCAGCAGCCCTGGGGGACGGGCCGGACTAGCGGGAAATGAGCAGTTCTTC
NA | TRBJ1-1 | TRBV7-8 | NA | CASSRQGGEAEAFF | TGTGCCAGCAGCCGACAAGGGGGAGAAGCTGAAGCTTTCTTT
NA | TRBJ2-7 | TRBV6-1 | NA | CASSEVTVEQYF | TGTGCCAGCAGTGAAGTGACAGTCGAGCAGTACTTC
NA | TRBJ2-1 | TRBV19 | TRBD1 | CASRDRQSYNEQFF | TGTGCCAGCCGGGACAGACAGAGCTACAATGAGCAGTTCTTC
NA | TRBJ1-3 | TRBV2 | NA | CASRSRGIIAGNTIYF | TGTGCCAGCAGGTCCCGGGGGATAATTGCTGGAAACACCATATATTTT